This TCR beta chain was profiled in a study of shared clonotypes between healthy human individuals. Naive CD8 cells, CD45RO-negative and positively selected for CCR7, excluded terminally differentiated effector memory CD45RA+ cells. CDR1 and CDR2 (germline): MNHEY, SMNVEV (reference sequence). The CDR3 loop spans 19 amino acids. V dropped 0 bases and J dropped 6; count of bases not matched to a gene: 13. The assay was immunoSEQ multiplex PCR, and TCRdb's table has in-frame clones only and misses some. Of just over 2,000,000 clones detected, approximately 94% appear once; the ten largest clones hold more than 0.95%.

This chain joins TRBV27 and TRBJ2-1; 11 nucleotides agree with TRBD2. Sequenced material: naive CD8+ T cells sorted from blood. The receptor was derived from a man younger than 30 in good health. The CDR3 reads CASSLSPTSGGGYSNEQFF. The CDR3 nucleotides are TGTGCCAGCAGTTTATCCCCAACTAGCGGGGGTGGATACAGCAATGAGCAGTTCTTC.